A single sample is the source of the 11 T cell receptor beta chains below, sequenced in a study of human T cells and chemical hapten exposure. TCRdb reprocessed the RACE reads via MiXCR and lists one record per CDR3 protein. The sample contains approximately 87,000 distinct CDR3 sequences, over 10% of which appear only once. Described time point: patch test 2, 6 weeks after DPC sensitization. The treatment: therapeutic diphenylcyclopropenone sensitization with weekly scalp DPC. The sample was whole blood, taken in connection with sensitization to the hapten diphenylcyclopropenone (DPC). The receptors stem from a woman in her thirties or forties with alopecia areata. Some clones in this sample may be carry-over from other donors' samples.

Many counts were recorded for this clonotype. V is TRBV29-1 and J is TRBJ2-5, with D unresolved. The CDR3 has 13 amino acids. The V end lost 4 bases, the J end lost 4 bases, and 13 bases lay between the germline ends. The V gene's germline CDR1 is SQVTM and CDR2 ANQGSEA. CDR3 region: CSVAVHPPETQYF. CDR3 coding DNA: TGCAGCGTTGCGGTTCACCCCCCAGAGACCCAGTACTTC. The full variable domain, completed using reference TRBV29-1 and TRBJ2-5, is SAVISQKPSRDICQRGTSLTIQCQVDSQVTMMFWYRQQPGQSLTLIATANQGSEATYESGFVIDKFPISRPNLTFSTLTVSNMSPEDSSIYLCSVAVHPPETQYFGPGTRLLVL.

J is TRBJ2-1 and V is TRBV29-1; D possibly corresponds to TRBD2 (6 bases). The CDR3 runs 16 residues. The V gene's germline CDR1 is SQVTM and CDR2 ANQGSEA. V lost 3 bases and J lost 7, with 22 bases in between. CDR3 region: CSVDSSGSVGGNEQFF. Here the CDR3 DNA reads TGCAGCGTTGACTCTTCCGGGAGTGTCGGAGGGAATGAGCAGTTCTTC.

This rearrangement joins TRBV6-5 to TRBJ2-7; perhaps D is TRBD1 or TRBD2 (5 bases each). Trimming stripped 0 bases from V and 3 bases from J, with 6 bases between. The length of the CDR3 is 13 residues. Germline-derived CDR1 and CDR2 are MNHEY and SVGAGI. CDR3 in amino acids: CASSYSGDYEQYF. The CDR3, as DNA: TGTGCCAGCAGTTACTCGGGGGACTACGAGCAGTACTTC.

This clonotype was counted a few times. The genes are TRBV29-1 and TRBJ2-7; no clear D gene. This CDR3 has 11 residues. V lost 4 bases, J lost 6 bases, and 10 bases lay in between. Germline lookup yields CDR1 SQVTM and CDR2 ANQGSEA. CDR3 amino acids: CSVVGVSEQYF. DNA of the CDR3: TGCAGCGTTGTTGGGGTCTCCGAGCAGTACTTC.

The chain couples TRBV20-1 to TRBJ1-1; D is unclear. The CDR3 consists of 12 residues. V shed 3 bases and J shed 1 base, with 6 bases lying between them. Per the germline V gene, CDR1 is DFQATT and CDR2 is SNEGSKA (reference sequence). CDR3 in amino acids: CSASRQNTEAFF. CDR3 sequence (DNA): TGCAGTGCTAGTAGACAGAACACTGAAGCTTTCTTT.

This clonotype was counted many times. The rearrangement uses TRBV15 and TRBJ2-3; 8 positions agree with TRBD1. CDR1 and CDR2 (germline): LNHNV, YYDKDF (reference sequence). CDR3 length: 14 amino acids. V shed 1 base and J 6 bases; nucleotides not matched to a gene: 3. The CDR3 here is CATSRGQGADTQYF. The CDR3 DNA reads TGTGCCACCAGCAGAGGCCAGGGGGCCGATACGCAGTATTTT.

This clonotype was seen repeatedly, ten times or more. The rearrangement links TRBV29-1 to TRBJ2-1; D possibly uses TRBD1 or TRBD2 (6 bases each). From germline, CDR1 is SQVTM and CDR2 ANQGSEA. There are 14 residues in the CDR3. CDR3 residues: CTFGGSPSYNEQFF. The CDR3 DNA sequence: TGCACCTTCGGGGGCTCCCCTTCCTACAATGAGCAGTTCTTC.

The gene calls are TRBV2 and TRBJ2-5, with D unclear. CDR1 is SNHLY and CDR2 is FYNNEI in the germline V gene. V lost 1 base, J lost 5 bases, and 8 bases lay in between. The CDR3 contains 13 residues. As DNA, the CDR3 is TGTGCCAGCAGTGAAGGAGCAGTGGAGACCCAGTACTTC. Protein product: CASSEGAVETQYF.

Remarks on this clonotype: One base away lies a much larger clone, so this may be a sequencing read error. The chain employs TRBV12-3 or TRBV12-4 and TRBJ2-2; 9 bases fit TRBD1. This CDR3 has 16 amino acids. The chain's CDR3 is CANSPRQGVNTGELFF. The CDR3, as DNA: TGTGCCAACAGTCCCCGACAGGGGGTGAACACCGGGGAGCTGTTTTTT.

This clonotype was detected only a few times. The chain uses TRBV29-1 and TRBJ2-1, with TRBD2 matching 8 bases. The CDR3 is made up of 15 amino acids. The V gene end was trimmed by 5 bases and the J gene end by 4 bases; junction bases not matched to a gene: 10. Germline CDR1 reads SQVTM; CDR2 reads ANQGSEA. The CDR3 region is CSVCSGLERYNEQFF. In DNA, the CDR3 is TGCAGCGTTTGTTCGGGACTAGAAAGATACAATGAGCAGTTCTTC.

In its sample, this clonotype was seen a few times. The V and J genes are TRBV28 and TRBJ2-3, with D possibly being TRBD1 or TRBD2 (6 bases each). This CDR3 spans 15 amino acids. Trimming pared 5 bases from V and 4 bases from J, leaving 16 bases between. The germline V gene encodes CDR1 MDHEN and CDR2 SYDVKM. The CDR3 sequence: CASSEGGGGADTQYF. The CDR3, as DNA: TGTGCCAGCAGTGAGGGGGGCGGAGGGGCAGATACGCAGTATTTT.